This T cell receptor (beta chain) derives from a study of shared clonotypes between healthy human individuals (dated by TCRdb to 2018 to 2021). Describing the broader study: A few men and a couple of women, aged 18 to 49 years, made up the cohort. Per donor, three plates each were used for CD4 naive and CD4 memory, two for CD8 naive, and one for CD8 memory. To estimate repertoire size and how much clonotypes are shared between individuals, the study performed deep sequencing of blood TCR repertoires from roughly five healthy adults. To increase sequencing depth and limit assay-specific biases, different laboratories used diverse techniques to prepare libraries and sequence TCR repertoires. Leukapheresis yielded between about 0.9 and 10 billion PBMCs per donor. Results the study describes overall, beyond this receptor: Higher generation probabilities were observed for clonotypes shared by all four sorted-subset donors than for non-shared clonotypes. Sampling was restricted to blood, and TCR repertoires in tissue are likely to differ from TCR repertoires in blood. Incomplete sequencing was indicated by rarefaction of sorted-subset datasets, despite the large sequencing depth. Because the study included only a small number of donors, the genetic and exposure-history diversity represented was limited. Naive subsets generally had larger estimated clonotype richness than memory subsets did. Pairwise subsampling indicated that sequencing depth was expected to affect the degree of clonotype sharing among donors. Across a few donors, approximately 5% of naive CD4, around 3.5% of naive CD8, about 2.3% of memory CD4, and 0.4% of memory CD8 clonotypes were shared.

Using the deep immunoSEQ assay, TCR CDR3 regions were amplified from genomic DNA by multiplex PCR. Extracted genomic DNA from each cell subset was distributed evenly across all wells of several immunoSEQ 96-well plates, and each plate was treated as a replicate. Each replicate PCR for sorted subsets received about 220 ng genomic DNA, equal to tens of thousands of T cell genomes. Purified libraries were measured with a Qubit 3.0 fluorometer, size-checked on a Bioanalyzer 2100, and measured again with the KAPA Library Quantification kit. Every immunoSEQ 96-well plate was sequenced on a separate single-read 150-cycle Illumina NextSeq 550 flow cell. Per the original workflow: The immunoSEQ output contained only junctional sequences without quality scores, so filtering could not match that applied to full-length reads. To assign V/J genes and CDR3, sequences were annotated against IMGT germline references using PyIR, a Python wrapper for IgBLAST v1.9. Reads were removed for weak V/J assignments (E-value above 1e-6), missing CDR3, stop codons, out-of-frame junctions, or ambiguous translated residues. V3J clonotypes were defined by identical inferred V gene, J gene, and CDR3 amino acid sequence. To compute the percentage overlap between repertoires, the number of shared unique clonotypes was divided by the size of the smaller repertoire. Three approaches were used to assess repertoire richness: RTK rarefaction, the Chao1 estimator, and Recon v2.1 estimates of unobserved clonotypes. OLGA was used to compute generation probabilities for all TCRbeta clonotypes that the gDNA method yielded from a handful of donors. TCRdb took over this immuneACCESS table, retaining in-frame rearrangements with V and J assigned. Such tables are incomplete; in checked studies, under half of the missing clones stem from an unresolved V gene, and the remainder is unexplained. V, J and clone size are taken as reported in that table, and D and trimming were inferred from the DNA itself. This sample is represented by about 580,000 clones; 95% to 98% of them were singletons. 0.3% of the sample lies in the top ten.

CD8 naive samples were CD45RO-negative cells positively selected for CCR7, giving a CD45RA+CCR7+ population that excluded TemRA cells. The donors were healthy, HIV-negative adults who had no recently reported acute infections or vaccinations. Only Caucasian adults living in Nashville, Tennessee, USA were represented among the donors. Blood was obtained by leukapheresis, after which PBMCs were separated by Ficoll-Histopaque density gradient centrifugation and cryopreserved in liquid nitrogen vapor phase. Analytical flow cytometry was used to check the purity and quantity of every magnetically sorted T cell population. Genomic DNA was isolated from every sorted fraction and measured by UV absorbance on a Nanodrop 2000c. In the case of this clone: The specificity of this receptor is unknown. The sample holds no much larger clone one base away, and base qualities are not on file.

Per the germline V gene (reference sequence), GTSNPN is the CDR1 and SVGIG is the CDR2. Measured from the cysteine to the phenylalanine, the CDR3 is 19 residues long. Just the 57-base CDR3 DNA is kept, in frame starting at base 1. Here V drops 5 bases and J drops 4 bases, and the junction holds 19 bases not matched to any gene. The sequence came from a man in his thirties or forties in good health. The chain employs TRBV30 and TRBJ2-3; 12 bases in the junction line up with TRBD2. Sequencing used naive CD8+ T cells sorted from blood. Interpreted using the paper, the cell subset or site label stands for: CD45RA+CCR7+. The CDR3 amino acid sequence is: CAWGGRGLAGISSSDTQYF. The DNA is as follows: TGTGCCTGGGGGGGTCGAGGACTAGCGGGAATTAGTTCCTCAGATACGCAGTATTTT.